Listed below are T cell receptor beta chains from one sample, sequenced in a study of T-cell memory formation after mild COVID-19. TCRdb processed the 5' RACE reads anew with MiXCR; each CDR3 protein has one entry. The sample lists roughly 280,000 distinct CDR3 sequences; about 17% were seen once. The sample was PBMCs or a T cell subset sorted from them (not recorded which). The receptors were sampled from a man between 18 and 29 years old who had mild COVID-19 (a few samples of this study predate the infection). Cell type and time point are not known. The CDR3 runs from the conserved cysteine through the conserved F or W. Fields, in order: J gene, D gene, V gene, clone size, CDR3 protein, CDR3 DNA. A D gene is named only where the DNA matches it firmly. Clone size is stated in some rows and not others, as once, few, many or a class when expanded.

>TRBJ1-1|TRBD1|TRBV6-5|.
CASSWDRPGTNTEAFF
TGTGCCAGCAGTTGGGACAGGCCTGGAACCAACACTGAAGCTTTCTTT
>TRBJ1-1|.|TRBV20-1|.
CSAPLAGEVEAFF
TGCAGTGCTCCGCTAGCAGGGGAGGTTGAAGCTTTCTTT
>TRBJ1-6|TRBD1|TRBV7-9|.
CASSFQSGTEYNSPLHF
TGTGCCAGCAGCTTCCAGTCCGGGACAGAGTATAATTCACCCCTCCACTTT
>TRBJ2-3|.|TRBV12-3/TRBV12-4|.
CARSLRGADTQYF
TGTGCCAGAAGTCTTCGGGGAGCAGATACGCAGTATTTT
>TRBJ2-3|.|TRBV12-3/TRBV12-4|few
CASSLGSGGGTDTQYF
TGTGCCAGCAGTTTAGGGTCAGGCGGGGGCACAGATACGCAGTATTTT
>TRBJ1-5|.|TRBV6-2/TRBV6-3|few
CASSVVRNQPQHF
TGTGCCAGCAGCGTTGTTCGGAATCAGCCCCAGCATTTT
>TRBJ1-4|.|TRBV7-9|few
CASSRGGANEKLFF
TGTGCCAGCAGTCGAGGGGGTGCTAATGAAAAACTGTTTTTT
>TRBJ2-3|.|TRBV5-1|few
CASVGATDTQYF
TGCGCCAGTGTCGGGGCCACAGATACGCAGTATTTT
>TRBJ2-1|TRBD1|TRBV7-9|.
CASRRKPGQGYNEQFF
TGTGCCAGCAGACGAAAACCGGGACAGGGATACAATGAGCAGTTCTTC
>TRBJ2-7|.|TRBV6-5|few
CASSPRGDSYEQYF
TGTGCCAGCAGTCCAAGGGGGGACTCCTACGAGCAGTACTTC
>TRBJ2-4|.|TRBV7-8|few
CASSLDRKNIQYF
TGTGCCAGCAGTCTTGACAGGAAAAACATTCAGTACTTC
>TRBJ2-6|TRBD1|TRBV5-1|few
CASSFDRAHVLTF
TGCGCCAGCAGCTTTGACAGGGCCCACGTCCTGACTTTC
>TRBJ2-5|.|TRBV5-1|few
CASRPIIGEETQYF
TGCGCCAGCAGGCCCATCATAGGGGAAGAGACCCAGTACTTC
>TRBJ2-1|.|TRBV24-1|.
CATSDTGKGNNEQFF
TGTGCCACCAGTGACACAGGGAAGGGGAACAATGAGCAGTTCTTC
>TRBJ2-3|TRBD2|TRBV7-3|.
CASSLLGGETDTQYF
TGTGCCAGCAGCTTACTTGGGGGGGAAACAGATACGCAGTATTTT
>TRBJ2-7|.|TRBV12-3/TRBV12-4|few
CASSFTGDPRAEQYF
TGTGCCAGCAGTTTCACCGGGGACCCCCGGGCCGAGCAGTACTTC
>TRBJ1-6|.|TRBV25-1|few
CASSDLTRDNSPLHF
TGTGCCAGCAGTGATCTTACACGGGATAATTCACCCCTCCACTTT
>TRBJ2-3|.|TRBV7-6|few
CASSLAPEVVTDTQYF
TGTGCCAGCAGCTTAGCGCCGGAGGTAGTAACAGATACGCAGTATTTT
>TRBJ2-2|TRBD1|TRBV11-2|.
CASSNRQGVTGELFF
TGTGCCAGCAGCAATCGACAGGGGGTTACCGGGGAGCTGTTTTTT
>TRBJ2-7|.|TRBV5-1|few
CASSLRGPPYEQYF
TGCGCCAGCAGCCTGCGGGGACCGCCCTACGAGCAGTACTTC
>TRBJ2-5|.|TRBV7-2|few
CASSLHLGGYQETQYF
TGTGCCAGCAGCTTGCATCTCGGGGGTTACCAAGAGACCCAGTACTTC
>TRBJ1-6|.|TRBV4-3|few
CASSQDPDSYSPLHF
TGCGCCAGCAGCCAAGATCCGGACTCATATTCACCCCTCCACTTT
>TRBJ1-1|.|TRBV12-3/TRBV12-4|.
CATQTGIEAFF
TGTGCCACCCAAACAGGAATTGAAGCTTTCTTT
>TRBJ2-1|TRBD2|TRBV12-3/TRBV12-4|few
CASSPLAVTNEQFF
TGTGCCAGCAGTCCGCTAGCGGTCACGAATGAGCAGTTCTTC
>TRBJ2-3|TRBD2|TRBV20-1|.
CSASSTGAGGSTDTQYF
TGCAGTGCTAGCAGCACTGGAGCGGGGGGTAGCACAGATACGCAGTATTTT
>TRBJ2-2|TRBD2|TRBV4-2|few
CASSPRGGRGTGELFF
TGTGCCAGCAGCCCCCGGGGGGGCCGGGGCACCGGGGAGCTGTTTTTT
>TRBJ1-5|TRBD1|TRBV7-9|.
CASSPGQNSNQPQHF
TGTGCCAGCAGCCCGGGACAGAATAGCAATCAGCCCCAGCATTTT